The rows below give T cell receptor beta chains drawn from one sample of a study of CD8 T cells in ankylosing spondylitis. TCRdb analysed the 5' RACE reads with MiXCR anew, one entry per CDR3 protein. The table lists 250,000 to 350,000 distinct CDR3 sequences, 20% of them singletons. Sequenced input: blood, either unsorted or a sorted T cell fraction (not recorded which). Receptors were obtained from a male donor with ankylosing spondylitis or in good health (not recorded which). Both conserved end residues are part of each CDR3. Rows may omit the clone size; those that give it use once, few, many or a size class.

TRBV7-2	once	CASSPGQGKNQPQHF
TRBV2	few	CASSDRGDTEAFF
TRBV25-1	few	CASSEYRRDRDTGELFF
TRBV28	few	CASDQGLAGAKGNEQFF
TRBV7-3	few	CASSLNGPDLGGELFF
TRBV12-3/TRBV12-4	NA	CASSRPGVMGNEQFF
TRBV7-6	NA	CASSLAADSTGELFF
TRBV9	NA	CASSVLAGGPDGTGELFF
TRBV14	few	CASSQGISTDTQYF
TRBV4-1	few	CASSQDRQGAQQETQYF
TRBV3-1	few	CASSQVFYNEQFF
TRBV9	many	CASSPGRTGELFF
TRBV28	NA	CASSQDRGYNEQFF
TRBV12-3/TRBV12-4	many	CASRGGSGTDTQYF
TRBV20-1	many	CSAFPGGRDIQYF
TRBV5-1	NA	CASRVGTQETQYF
TRBV5-1	NA	CASSLEGITEAFF
TRBV4-2	many	CASSQDRAGGVHGTQYF
TRBV5-1	few	CATETGQGRKTQYF
TRBV5-1	few	CASSPYRTFSGELFF
TRBV20-1	few	CSARDPRDTNQPQHF
TRBV5-1	many	CASSSLVPGLAGGSYNEQFF
TRBV20-1	once	CSAPGGLAKNIQYF
TRBV5-1	NA	CASSLTGLPSNEQFF
TRBV20-1	few	CSHSTVAGVEETQYF
TRBV4-1	NA	CASSQDPSGEQFF